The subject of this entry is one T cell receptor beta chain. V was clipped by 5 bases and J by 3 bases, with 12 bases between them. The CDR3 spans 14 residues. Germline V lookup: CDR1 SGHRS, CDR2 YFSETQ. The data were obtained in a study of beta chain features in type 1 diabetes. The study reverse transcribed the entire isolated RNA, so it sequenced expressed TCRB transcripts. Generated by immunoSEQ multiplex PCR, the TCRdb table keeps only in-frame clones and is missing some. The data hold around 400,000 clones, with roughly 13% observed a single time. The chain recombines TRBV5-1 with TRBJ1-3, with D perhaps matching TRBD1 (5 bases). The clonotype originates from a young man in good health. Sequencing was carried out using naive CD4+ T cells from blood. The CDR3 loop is CASSTGFFGNTIYF. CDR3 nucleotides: TGCGCCAGCAGTACAGGATTTTTTGGAAACACCATATATTTT.